Detailed here is one T cell receptor beta chain. The data were taken from a study of blood T cell repertoires in COVID-19. Researchers sorted participants into cohorts using their self-reported clinical history. Authors' processing steps: Estimated nucleated cell counts came from reference gene primer amplification. Profiling relied on immunoSEQ multiplex PCR, and the TCRdb table lists in-frame clones only, not all of them. The V and J calls and clone size come from that table; D and trimming were worked out from the DNA. The top ten hold roughly 0.7% of the sample, which has around 450,000 clones, 75% to 90% seen once. The CDR3 runs to 15 residues. The germline CDR1 and CDR2 sequences are SGHVS and FQNEAQ. V was pared by 4 bases and J by 10 bases, with 11 bases of the junction left unmatched.

The clonotype was recovered from a young woman who had recovered from COVID-19. The sequencing input was PBMCs or T cells enriched from blood (not recorded which). This chain connects TRBV7-8 to TRBJ2-4, with TRBD2 identical over 9 bases. The CDR3 is CASSSRLAAFGIQYF. The CDR3 DNA reads TGTGCCAGCAGCTCCCGACTAGCGGCATTCGGTATTCAGTACTTC.